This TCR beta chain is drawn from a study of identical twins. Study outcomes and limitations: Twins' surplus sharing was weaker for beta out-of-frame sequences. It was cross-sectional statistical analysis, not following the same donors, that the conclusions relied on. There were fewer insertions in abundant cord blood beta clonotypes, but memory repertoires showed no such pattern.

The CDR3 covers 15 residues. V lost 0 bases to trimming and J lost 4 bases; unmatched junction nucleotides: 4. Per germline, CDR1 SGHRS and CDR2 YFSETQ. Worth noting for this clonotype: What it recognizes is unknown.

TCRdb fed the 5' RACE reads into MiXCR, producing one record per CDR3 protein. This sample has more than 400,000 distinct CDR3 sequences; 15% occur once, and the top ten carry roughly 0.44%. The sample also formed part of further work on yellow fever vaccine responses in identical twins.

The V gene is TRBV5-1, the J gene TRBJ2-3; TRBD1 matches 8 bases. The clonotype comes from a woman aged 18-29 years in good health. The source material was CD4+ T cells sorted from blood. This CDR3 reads CASSLDRGFADTQYF. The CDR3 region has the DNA TGCGCCAGCAGCTTGGACAGGGGGTTTGCAGATACGCAGTATTTT.